Listed here are 15 T cell receptor beta chains from one sample, sequenced in a study of T-cell reconstitution after alpha-beta-depleted transplantation in children. A TCRbeta library incorporating unique molecular identifiers was prepared. TCRdb itself ran the PCR reads through MiXCR, one entry per CDR3 protein. The sample records 300,000 to 350,000 distinct CDR3 sequences, roughly 21% being singletons. The sample consisted of PBMCs, mostly from graft donor cells, taken 180 days after TCRalphabeta/CD19-depleted stem cell transplant. These receptors all stem from a male patient younger than 18 who had a stem cell transplant for acute lymphoblastic leukemia, so the T cells may come from the graft donor.

The genes are TRBV11-2 and TRBJ2-5; 11 positions agree with TRBD2. The CDR3 is 15 residues long. The V and J ends lost 5 bases and 4 bases, in that order; junction bases with no gene match: 6. Germline V gene data show CDR1 as SGHAT and CDR2 as FQNNGV. The CDR3 bases are TGTGCCAGCAGCGCAACTAGCGGGAGAGGAGAGACCCAGTACTTC. Its protein is CASSATSGRGETQYF.

The chain joins TRBV5-1 to TRBJ1-1; 10 positions agree with TRBD1. Germline-derived CDR1 and CDR2 are SGHRS and YFSETQ. V lost 0 bases and J lost 5; bases outside the gene matches: 7. CDR3 length equals 16 residues. DNA for the CDR3: TGCGCCAGCAGCTTGGAGTTTGGGACAGGGGTGACTGAAGCTTTCTTT. Translated, it gives CASSLEFGTGVTEAFF.

CDR3 sequence reads: CASSHLAGVGSDTQYF. The CDR3 coding sequence is TGCGCCAGCAGCCATCTAGCGGGAGTAGGGTCAGATACGCAGTATTTT. The rearrangement joins TRBV5-1 to TRBJ2-3; TRBD2 matches 10 bases. The CDR3 is 16 residues long. Germline V gene lookup returns CDR1 SGHRS and CDR2 YFSETQ. V lost 4 bases to trimming and J lost 4 bases; unmatched junction nucleotides: 9.

The chain is built from TRBV27 and TRBJ1-5, with TRBD1 matching 8 bases. There are 14 residues in the CDR3. After removal of 3 bases from V and 5 bases from J, the junction contained 3 bases not matched to a gene. The germline CDR1 and CDR2 sequences are MNHEY and SMNVEV (reference sequence). The CDR3 DNA is TGTGCCAGCAGTTTCCGACAGGGGTATCAGCCCCAGCATTTT. Protein sequence: CASSFRQGYQPQHF.

The CDR3: CASSLAVLAGGFLAKNIQYF. The CDR3 DNA reads as TGCGCCAGCAGCTTGGCCGTACTAGCGGGAGGATTTCTAGCCAAAAACATTCAGTACTTC. The V gene is TRBV5-1, the J gene TRBJ2-4, with 12 bases lining up with TRBD2. Trimming took 0 bases from V and 0 from J; bases not matched to a gene: 10. The germline gives CDR1 SGHRS, CDR2 YFSETQ. CDR3 length: 20 amino acids.

V gene TRBV12-3 or TRBV12-4 combines with J gene TRBJ2-5; D call uncertain. CDR3 length: 16 residues. V was cut by 7 bases and J by 5 bases, with 23 bases left in between. This chain's CDR3 is CASIPEFRRGRETQYF. DNA for the CDR3: TGTGCCAGCATTCCAGAGTTCCGACGAGGAAGGGAGACCCAGTACTTC.

This clonotype was counted between two and nine times. The CDR3 bases are TGTGCCAGCAGCTGGGACAGCAAGGTCTACGAGCAGTACTTC. Translation gives CASSWDSKVYEQYF. The V call is TRBV7-9, the J call TRBJ2-7; TRBD1 matches at 7 bases. The CDR3 consists of 14 residues. Per germline, CDR1 SEHNR and CDR2 FQNEAQ (reference sequence). Unmatched junction bases numbered 6, after V lost 4 bases and J lost 3 bases.

In DNA, the CDR3 is TGTGCCAGCAGCTCCCACAGGGTAGTAGCTTTCTTT. It is translated as CASSSHRVVAFF. This chain links TRBV7-9 with TRBJ1-1, with D tentatively TRBD1 (6 bases). Germline V gives CDR1 SEHNR, CDR2 FQNEAQ (reference sequence). The CDR3 covers 12 residues. V was pared by 4 bases and J by 10 bases, with 13 bases between.

The V and J genes are TRBV7-8 and TRBJ1-1, with TRBD1 as a possible D gene (5 bases). This CDR3 spans 15 amino acids. From germline, CDR1 is SGHVS and CDR2 FQNEAQ. V lost 0 bases and J 4 bases, leaving 12 bases between the germline ends. The CDR3 DNA is TGTGCCAGCAGCTTAGCGCGGCAGGGAGGCACTGAAGCTTTCTTT. Protein sequence: CASSLARQGGTEAFF.

In this sample, this clonotype turned up a few times. V is TRBV3-1 and J is TRBJ1-2; D unresolved. This CDR3 region has 14 residues. Trimming removed 1 base from V and 4 bases from J, with 10 bases in between. Germline CDR1 reads LGHDT; CDR2 reads YNNKEL (reference sequence). CDR3 region: CASSQGKLGYGYTF. CDR3 nucleotides: TGTGCCAGCAGCCAAGGCAAGCTGGGCTATGGCTACACCTTC. Variable domain in full (rest from reference TRBV3-1 and TRBJ1-2): DTAVSQTPKYLVTQMGNDKSIKCEQNLGHDTMYWYKQDSKKFLKIMFSYNNKELIINETVPNRFSPKSPDKAHLNLHINSLELGDSAVYFCASSQGKLGYGYTFGSGTRLTVV.

This chain joins TRBV5-1 and TRBJ1-1; tentative D call: TRBD1 (6 bases). The germline CDR1 and CDR2 sequences are SGHRS and YFSETQ. The CDR3 length is 19 residues. Between the trimmed V and J ends, which lost 0 bases and 0 bases, there was a span of 21 bases. The CDR3 sequence is CASSLALKGGILMNTEAFF. CDR3 sequence (DNA): TGCGCCAGCAGCTTGGCCTTAAAGGGGGGCATTTTGATGAACACTGAAGCTTTCTTT.

The chain recombines TRBV28 with TRBJ2-5, with a weak D call TRBD2 (6 bases). The CDR3 has 16 residues. V was pared by 5 bases and J by 7 bases, with 23 bases between. Germline V gene lookup returns CDR1 MDHEN and CDR2 SYDVKM. The CDR3 DNA follows: TGTGCCAGCAGTGACTTTCAGGGAGGAGGGTACGGGACCCAGTACTTC. Translation: CASSDFQGGGYGTQYF.

The chain couples TRBV5-6 to TRBJ2-5; D is unclear. The germline gives CDR1 SGHDT, CDR2 YYEEEE. The V end was cut by 0 bases, the J end by 10 bases, with 13 bases between. The CDR3 loop spans 13 amino acids. CDR3 in amino acids: CASSLVSVAYQYF. In DNA, the CDR3 is TGTGCCAGCAGCTTGGTTTCCGTTGCATACCAGTACTTC. Combining the CDR3 with reference TRBV5-6 and TRBJ2-5 gives the whole variable domain DAGVTQSPTHLIKTRGQQVTLRCSPKSGHDTVSWYQQALGQGPQFIFQYYEEEERQRGNFPDRFSGHQFPNYSSELNVNALLLGDSALYLCASSLVSVAYQYFGPGTRLLVL.

The chain has TRBV2 and TRBJ1-1; D possibly corresponds to TRBD1 (5 bases). V was cut by 3 bases and J by 9 bases, with 8 bases left in between. Germline assignment: CDR1 SNHLY and CDR2 FYNNEI. The CDR3 covers 11 residues. The CDR3: CASSEWGQAFF. CDR3 coding DNA: TGTGCCAGCAGTGAGTGGGGCCAAGCTTTCTTT.

The rearrangement uses TRBV25-1 and TRBJ2-7; 9 positions agree with TRBD1. The germline V gene encodes CDR1 MGHDK and CDR2 SYGVNS. The CDR3 is 15 residues long. V dropped 6 bases and J dropped 2; count of bases not matched to a gene: 8. The CDR3 DNA follows: TGTGCCAGCAGCCCTACCGGGACAGGGACCTACGAGCAGTACTTC. Amino acids: CASSPTGTGTYEQYF.